The 29 T cell receptor beta chains below were found in one sample sequenced in a study of cytomegalovirus exposure and HLA in healthy donors. The PCR had 60 Vbeta and 13 Jbeta primers. This table comes from immunoSEQ multiplex PCR, and its TCRdb copy is limited to in-frame clones, with some not included. The sample has about 180,000 clones, around 80% seen once; the top ten hold over 10%. The sample consisted of PBMCs. Receptor source: a woman aged 50 to 60 in good health and CMV-seropositive.

The chain combines TRBV7-9 with TRBJ1-3; D is ambiguous. The germline V gene encodes CDR1 SEHNR and CDR2 FQNEAQ (reference sequence). The ends were cut back, 5 bases at V and 4 bases at J, with 12 bases in the middle. This CDR3 has 14 amino acids. CDR3 sequence reads: CASSPGGLGNTIYF. Written as DNA, the CDR3 is TGTGCCAGCAGCCCCGGAGGACTCGGAAACACCATATATTTT.

This sequence joins TRBV5-1 and TRBJ1-2; 8 bases match TRBD1. The CDR3 contains 13 residues. The V segment lost 5 bases and the J segment 4 bases; nucleotides outside the gene matches: 4. Per germline, CDR1 SGHRS and CDR2 YFSETQ. CDR3 protein: CASSHQGAYGYTF. For the CDR3, the DNA is TGCGCCAGCAGTCATCAGGGGGCCTATGGCTACACCTTC. The full variable domain, rest sourced from reference TRBV5-1 and TRBJ1-2, is KAGVTQTPRYLIKTRGQQVTLSCSPISGHRSVSWYQQTPGQGLQFLFEYFSETQRNKGNFPGRFSGRQFSNSRSEMNVSTLELGDSALYLCASSHQGAYGYTFGSGTRLTVV.

CDR3 in amino acids: CASSFYQGDNEQFF. The CDR3 nucleotides are TGTGCCAGCAGTTTCTATCAGGGGGATAATGAGCAGTTCTTC. The chain carries TRBV6-6 and TRBJ2-1; TRBD1 aligns across 7 bases. CDR1 MNHNY and CDR2 SVGAGI come from the germline V gene (reference sequence). CDR3 length: 14 residues. Germline trimming cut 4 bases from V and 7 bases from J; bases unmatched to any gene: 7.

This chain uses TRBV5-1 with TRBJ1-4, with D maybe TRBD1 (5 bases). The CDR3 loop spans 14 amino acids. CDR1 and CDR2 (germline): SGHRS, YFSETQ. Trimming stripped 0 bases from V and 3 bases from J, with 6 bases between. DNA for the CDR3: TGCGCCAGCAGCTTGGAGGGGCCTAATGAAAAACTGTTTTTT. This encodes CASSLEGPNEKLFF.

The J gene is TRBJ2-7, the V gene TRBV7-9; TRBD1 matches at 7 bases. V lost 2 bases to trimming and J lost 4 bases; unmatched junction nucleotides: 5. The germline CDR1 and CDR2 sequences are SEHNR and FQNEAQ (reference sequence). The CDR3 has 14 amino acids. The CDR3 DNA is TGTGCCAGCAGCTTACCGGGACAGCTTTACGAGCAGTACTTC. Translated, it gives CASSLPGQLYEQYF.

The chain combines TRBV30 with TRBJ1-2; unclear D gene. This CDR3 is 15 amino acids long. V gave up 6 bases and J gave up 8 bases, with 25 bases separating them. Looked up from germline, CDR1 is GTSNPN and CDR2 is SVGIG (reference sequence). The CDR3: CACPPKAGSEGGYTF. CDR3 sequence (DNA): TGTGCCTGTCCTCCGAAAGCCGGGTCAGAAGGCGGCTACACCTTC.

The CDR3 nucleotides are TGCGCCAGCAGCCAACTTCTCACCCAGGGGCCCCAGCATTTT. This codes for CASSQLLTQGPQHF. The chain carries TRBV4-1 and TRBJ1-5, with D perhaps matching TRBD1 (5 bases). This CDR3 has 14 amino acids. The V end lost 2 bases, the J end lost 9 bases, and 14 bases lay between the germline ends. Germline V gene lookup returns CDR1 MGHRA and CDR2 YSYEKL.

The chain links TRBV25-1 to TRBJ1-1, with D possibly being TRBD1 (6 bases). Trimming cost V 10 bases and J 1 base, with 13 bases left between them. There are 13 residues in the CDR3. Germline lookup yields CDR1 MGHDK and CDR2 SYGVNS. CDR3 sequence reads: CATWDNSNTEAFF. The CDR3 DNA reads as TGTGCCACATGGGACAACTCGAACACTGAAGCTTTCTTT.

The chain couples TRBV9 to TRBJ2-3; D is uncertain. V dropped 0 bases and J dropped 1 base, with 6 bases sitting between them. Germline V gene sequence: CDR1 SGDLS, CDR2 YYNGEE. The CDR3 loop spans 14 amino acids. CDR3 sequence reads: CASSVGRGTDTQYF. In DNA form, the CDR3 reads TGTGCCAGCAGCGTAGGTCGGGGCACAGATACGCAGTATTTT.

V usage is TRBV9 and J usage is TRBJ2-7; 10 bases match TRBD1. This CDR3 has 14 amino acids. The junction had 4 bases not matched to a gene; V was cut back by 3 bases and J by 4 bases. CDR1 and CDR2 (germline): SGDLS, YYNGEE. CDR3 bases: TGTGCCAGCAGCGACGGGACAGGGGAATACGAGCAGTACTTC. Protein: CASSDGTGEYEQYF. The full variable domain, rest sourced from reference TRBV9 and TRBJ2-7, is DSGVTQTPKHLITATGQRVTLRCSPRSGDLSVYWYQQSLDQGLQFLIQYYNGEERAKGNILERFSAQQFPDLHSELNLSSLELGDSALYFCASSDGTGEYEQYFGPGTRLTVT.

This chain joins TRBV5-4 and TRBJ1-1; 7 positions match TRBD1. The CDR3 contains 15 residues. V lost 1 base and J lost 3; bases outside the gene matches: 6. The V gene's germline CDR1 is SGHNT and CDR2 YYREEE (reference sequence). CDR3 in amino acids: CASSLKAQGDTEAFF. Written as DNA, the CDR3 is TGTGCCAGCAGCTTGAAGGCGCAGGGGGACACTGAAGCTTTCTTT.

The chain couples TRBV11-2 to TRBJ2-7; tentative D call: TRBD2 (5 bases). The CDR3 runs 13 residues. CDR1 and CDR2 (germline): SGHAT, FQNNGV. Trimming stripped 5 bases from V and 3 bases from J, with 11 bases between. The chain's CDR3 is CASSEGILYEQYF. The CDR3 DNA reads as TGTGCCAGCAGCGAGGGAATTCTCTACGAGCAGTACTTC.

The V gene is TRBV18, the J gene TRBJ1-2; TRBD1 might be the D (5 bases). V was pared by 3 bases and J by 2 bases, with 28 bases between. This CDR3 region has 20 residues. CDR1 is KGHSH, CDR2 LQKENI, per germline. As DNA, the CDR3 is TGTGCCAGCTCACCTTCCGCTTCAGGGTCCACCTTTAACCACAACTATGGCTACACCTTC. It specifies CASSPSASGSTFNHNYGYTF.

The CDR3, as DNA: TGTGCCAGCTCACCACGGGAGAGTGGAAACACCATATATTTT. Translating gives CASSPRESGNTIYF. V is TRBV18 and J is TRBJ1-3; no clear D. The CDR3 extends over 14 amino acids. Germline CDR1 KGHSH, CDR2 LQKENI. V dropped 1 base and J dropped 3 bases, with 7 bases sitting between them.

The rearrangement joins TRBV5-5 to TRBJ1-2, with D possibly matching TRBD1 (5 bases). The V and J ends lost 4 bases and 8 bases respectively, with 15 bases between them. There are 13 residues in the CDR3. Germline CDR1 SGHKS, CDR2 YYEKEE (reference sequence). CDR3 in amino acids: CASSRGISGGYTF. The CDR3, as DNA: TGTGCCAGCAGCAGGGGTATCAGCGGGGGCTACACCTTC.

The chain couples TRBV2 to TRBJ2-1; D is perhaps TRBD2 (6 bases). The CDR3 has 16 residues. Trimming took 5 bases from V and 0 from J, leaving 14 bases between them. Looked up from germline, CDR1 is SNHLY and CDR2 is FYNNEI. CDR3 bases: TGTGCCAGCAGTCCTCTCCGGGACTCCTCCTACAATGAGCAGTTCTTC. This sequence encodes CASSPLRDSSYNEQFF.

This chain links TRBV5-6 with TRBJ2-1; 8 nucleotides line up with TRBD1. CDR1 is SGHDT and CDR2 is YYEEEE in the germline V gene. V gave up 4 bases and J gave up 0 bases; unmatched junction bases: 6. The CDR3 covers 16 residues. CDR3 loop: CASSPGQGSSYNEQFF. The DNA of the CDR3 is TGTGCCAGCAGCCCTGGACAGGGAAGCTCCTACAATGAGCAGTTCTTC.

The rearrangement links TRBV6-5 to TRBJ2-7, with 9 bases that match TRBD1. Germline values: CDR1 MNHEY, CDR2 SVGAGI. The junction had 6 bases not matched to a gene; V was cut back by 4 bases and J by 5 bases. The CDR3 extends over 14 amino acids. The CDR3: CASSFRTGVHEQYF. CDR3 nucleotide sequence: TGTGCCAGCAGTTTCAGGACAGGGGTACACGAGCAGTACTTC.

Turning to this clone: One end of the junction fails to match germline, which may point to a read error. In the same sample, other DNA sequences code for this CDR3. J is TRBJ2-2 and V is TRBV6-6; 10 positions match TRBD1. The CDR3 is 15 residues long. From germline, CDR1 is MNHNY and CDR2 SVGAGI (reference sequence). The CDR3 sequence is CASSPWTGGTGELFF. In DNA form, the CDR3 reads TGTGCTAGCAGTCCCTGGACAGGGGGGACCGGGGAGCTGTTTTTT.

The chain uses TRBV19 and TRBJ2-4; TRBD1 aligns across 9 bases. Germline V gene data show CDR1 as LNHDA and CDR2 as SQIVND (reference sequence). The CDR3 is 17 amino acids. The ends lost 6 bases at V and 2 bases at J; junction bases unmatched: 11. CDR3 sequence: CASSNRDREGPKNIQYF. CDR3 sequence (DNA): TGTGCCAGTAGCAACCGGGACAGGGAAGGGCCCAAAAACATTCAGTACTTC.

This chain connects TRBV27 to TRBJ1-2; TRBD1 is a possible D gene (6 bases). V lost 3 bases and J 5 bases, leaving 10 bases between the germline ends. The CDR3 has 13 amino acids. CDR1 is MNHEY and CDR2 is SMNVEV in the germline V gene (reference sequence). The CDR3 DNA reads as TGTGCCAGCAGTTTGGACAGATCTTATGGCTACACCTTC. It yields the protein CASSLDRSYGYTF.

Only a few counts were recorded for this clone. The chain employs TRBV27 and TRBJ1-4, with 10 positions matching TRBD1. Germline CDR1 reads MNHEY; CDR2 reads SMNVEV (reference sequence). The CDR3 length is 15 residues. Trimming cost V 3 bases and J 8 bases; bases outside gene matches: 6. CDR3 region: CASSFGTGAGEKLFF. The CDR3 DNA follows: TGTGCCAGCAGTTTCGGGACAGGGGCCGGAGAAAAACTGTTTTTT.

This chain links TRBV6-5 with TRBJ1-2, with 8 bases aligning to TRBD1. This CDR3 is built from 14 residues. Unmatched junction bases numbered 5, after V lost 4 bases and J lost 4 bases. Germline CDR1 MNHEY, CDR2 SVGAGI. As DNA, the CDR3 is TGTGCCAGCAGTTTTACAGGGGGAATCTATGGCTACACCTTC. It specifies CASSFTGGIYGYTF.

The rearrangement joins TRBV7-8 to TRBJ2-1; 8 bases are a match to TRBD2. The length of the CDR3 is 17 residues. Germline CDR1 SGHVS, CDR2 FQNEAQ. Trimming took 5 bases from V and 0 from J; bases not matched to a gene: 9. The CDR3 loop is CASSRLSSGGSYNEQFF. CDR3 in DNA: TGTGCCAGCAGCCGACTTTCGAGCGGGGGCTCCTACAATGAGCAGTTCTTC.

This chain uses TRBV6-9 with TRBJ1-3, with unresolved D. This CDR3 contains 10 residues. Trimming removed 8 bases at V and 4 bases at J, with 3 bases between. The V gene's germline CDR1 is MNHGY and CDR2 SVAAGI. The CDR3 DNA reads TGTGCCAGCCAGGGAAACACCATATATTTT. Translated: CASQGNTIYF.

The chain links TRBV4-1 to TRBJ2-1, with TRBD1 matching over 8 bases. Germline-derived CDR1 and CDR2 are MGHRA and YSYEKL. The CDR3 is 16 amino acids. J lost 6 bases, V lost 1 base, and 8 bases had no gene match. The CDR3 sequence: CASSQVTGGYSNEQFF. CDR3 DNA sequence: TGCGCCAGCAGCCAAGTCACAGGGGGTTACTCCAATGAGCAGTTCTTC.

The rearrangement links TRBV5-6 to TRBJ1-1; D might be TRBD1 (5 bases). V was shortened by 3 bases and J by 3 bases, with 9 bases between the two germline ends. The V gene's germline CDR1 is SGHDT and CDR2 YYEEEE. The CDR3 loop spans 13 amino acids. The CDR3 region has the DNA TGTGCCAGCAGCTGGGGGGGATACACTGAAGCTTTCTTT. Translated, it gives CASSWGGYTEAFF.

The chain links TRBV5-6 to TRBJ2-2; 11 bases fit TRBD1. Looked up from germline, CDR1 is SGHDT and CDR2 is YYEEEE. The CDR3 has 15 residues. V gave up 4 bases and J gave up 6 bases; unmatched junction bases: 5. CDR3 DNA sequence: TGTGCCAGCAGCCCGGACAGGGGGCGACCCGGGGAGCTGTTTTTT. Protein product: CASSPDRGRPGELFF.

The V call is TRBV2, the J call TRBJ1-6; the D gene is possibly TRBD1 (6 bases). V shed 5 bases and J shed 1 base, with 9 bases lying between them. The CDR3 is made up of 15 amino acids. Germline V gene lookup returns CDR1 SNHLY and CDR2 FYNNEI. The CDR3 sequence is CASSPQGSYNSPLHF. The CDR3 DNA reads TGTGCCAGCAGTCCACAGGGATCCTATAATTCACCCCTCCACTTT.